This TCR beta chain comes out of a study of T cell clusters in autoimmune cytopenias. Whole-study results and caveats: Compared with active autoimmune hepatitis patients, healthy donors showed about 3-fold more exclusive TRB clusters. Primary autoimmune cytopenia patients seemingly lacked the physiological T cell clusters found in healthy donors. Functional roles of the in silico T cell clusters still await experimental validation.

Notes on this clonotype: What it recognizes is unknown.

Multiplex touch-down PCR amplified TRB using TRB-A and TRB-B pools in one tube. TCRdb reprocessed the multiplex PCR reads, keeping one entry per CDR3 protein, no DNA. The sample shows a few thousand distinct CDR3 sequences, and about 28% sits with its ten largest clones. Each sample's input was approximately 0.25 ug genomic DNA, 38,000 or so genome equivalents. This receptor was identified in a human donor with an autoimmune cytopenia or autoimmune hepatitis (not recorded which). Input material: peripheral blood.

The CDR3: CASSLVPSDYEQYF. The chain combines TRBV5-4 with TRBJ2-7; checking the TCRdb D call of TRBD1 is not possible without DNA. CDR1 and CDR2 (germline): SGHNT, YYREEE (reference sequence). The CDR3 is 14 amino acids. Combining the CDR3 with reference TRBV5-4 and TRBJ2-7 gives the whole variable domain ETGVTQSPTHLIKTRGQQVTLRCSSQSGHNTVSWYQQALGQGPQFIFQYYREEENGRGNFPPRFSGLQFPNYSSELNVNALELDDSALYLCASSLVPSDYEQYFGPGTRLTVT.